What follows are 9 T cell receptor beta chains derived from one specimen sequenced in a study of blood T cell repertoires in COVID-19 (dated by TCRdb to the early 2020s). Libraries were prepared through the immunoSEQ multiplex PCR assay. TCRdb took this table from immuneACCESS and kept in-frame rearrangements with V and J called. Such tables lack part of the clones; where checked against another copy, unresolved V genes explain under half of the gap, and the rest is unexplained. This sample holds tens of thousands of clones; about nine tenths were observed only once. The top ten hold about 1.5% of the sample. Sample: peripheral blood. These TCRs come from a woman of 80 years or more with acute or convalescent COVID-19.

Here the CDR3 reads CASSTDRAGEQFF. The CDR3 DNA reads TGCGCCAGCAGCACCGACAGGGCCGGTGAGCAGTTCTTC. The J gene is TRBJ2-1, the V gene TRBV5-1; 7 nucleotides align to TRBD1. The CDR3 has 13 residues. Trimming at V came to 4 bases and at J to 9 bases, leaving 7 bases not matched to a gene. CDR1 SGHRS and CDR2 YFSETQ come from the germline V gene.

The CDR3 sequence is CAWLRTGSSEKLFF. The CDR3, as DNA: TGTGCCTGGCTAAGGACAGGGTCTAGTGAAAAACTGTTTTTT. The chain couples TRBV30 to TRBJ1-4; 8 bases are shared with TRBD1. V shed 5 bases, J shed 7 bases, and the junction held 9 bases outside the gene matches. CDR3 length equals 14 residues. CDR1 and CDR2 from the germline V gene are GTSNPN and SVGIG (reference sequence).

The chain recombines TRBV19 with TRBJ2-2, with 8 bases lining up with TRBD1. Per germline, CDR1 LNHDA and CDR2 SQIVND (reference sequence). The CDR3 is 14 amino acids. V gave up 5 bases and J gave up 4 bases; unmatched junction bases: 3. DNA of the CDR3: TGTGCCAGTAGTCCAGGGACAGGCACCGGGGAGCTGTTTTTT. Amino acid sequence: CASSPGTGTGELFF. The full variable domain, rest sourced from reference TRBV19 and TRBJ2-2, is DGGITQSPKYLFRKEGQNVTLSCEQNLNHDAMYWYRQDPGQGLRLIYYSQIVNDFQKGDIAEGYSVSREKKESFPLTVTSAQKNPTAFYLCASSPGTGTGELFFGEGSRLTVL.

This clone was detected only a few times. This rearrangement joins TRBV7-3 to TRBJ2-2, with 9 bases lining up with TRBD1. From germline, CDR1 is SGHTA and CDR2 FQGTGA. V was clipped by 5 bases and J by 7 bases; unmatched bases: 8. This CDR3 has 15 amino acids. In nucleotides, the CDR3 is TGTGCCAGCAGCCCACAGGGACAGGGTGACGGGGAGCTGTTTTTT. Translated: CASSPQGQGDGELFF.

This clone was seen a single time. The chain joins TRBV10-3 to TRBJ1-5, with D possibly matching TRBD1 (5 bases). The CDR3 sequence is 15 residues long. With 3 bases removed from V and 0 bases from J, the gap between germline ends came to 9 bases. Germline CDR1 is ENHRY and CDR2 is SYGVKD. CDR3 in amino acids: CAISEGGTSNQPQHF. In DNA, the CDR3 is TGTGCCATCAGTGAAGGCGGGACTAGCAATCAGCCCCAGCATTTT.

This rearrangement joins TRBV7-9 to TRBJ2-5; 7 nucleotides agree with TRBD1. The CDR3 sequence is 15 residues long. CDR1 is SEHNR, CDR2 FQNEAQ, per germline (reference sequence). V was pared by 1 base and J by 4 bases, with 6 bases of the junction left unmatched. The CDR3 sequence: CASSLGAGGGETQYF. The DNA of the CDR3 is TGTGCCAGCAGCTTAGGTGCAGGGGGTGGAGAGACCCAGTACTTC.

The chain links TRBV11-2 to TRBJ2-7; weak D call: TRBD1 (8 bases). There are 17 residues in the CDR3. Deletions cut 0 bases from V and 2 bases from J, with 17 bases between. Germline lookup yields CDR1 SGHAT and CDR2 FQNNGV. In nucleotides, the CDR3 is TGTGCCAGCAGCTTAGATATACAGGGGGGGGTCGCCTACGAGCAGTACTTC. This gives the protein CASSLDIQGGVAYEQYF.

This clone was observed a handful of times. This chain links TRBV2 with TRBJ1-6; TRBD1 might be the D (5 bases). Between the trimmed V and J ends, which lost 5 bases and 8 bases, there was a span of 13 bases. CDR1 is SNHLY and CDR2 is FYNNEI in the germline V gene. This CDR3 has 14 amino acids. The CDR3 DNA reads as TGTGCCAGCAGTCCCGGTTTAGGGGATTCACCCCTCCACTTT. This sequence encodes CASSPGLGDSPLHF.

The genes are TRBV11-2 and TRBJ2-5; tentative D call: TRBD2 (6 bases). The CDR3 runs to 14 residues. The V gene lost 1 base and the J gene lost 1 base, with 7 bases spanning the gap. The germline V gene has CDR1 SGHAT and CDR2 FQNNGV. The CDR3 coding sequence is TGTGCCAGCAGCTTAGGGGGGGTCCAAGAGACCCAGTACTTC. Protein product: CASSLGGVQETQYF.